The present T cell receptor beta chain was sequenced within a study of T cells after yellow fever vaccination. Broader study findings: It was the secondary response that reached its peak faster, day 5 versus 15, but it was weaker.

This CDR3 contains 12 residues. The germline V and J ends were trimmed by 1 base and 13 bases, with 11 bases remaining between them. This clonotype appeared a few times. The antigen is undetermined. The authors made TCR cDNA by 5'RACE template switching, adding a universal primer site and UMIs. TCRdb fed the 5' RACE reads into MiXCR, producing one record per CDR3 protein. Among about 320,000 distinct CDR3 sequences listed, over 3.5% were seen once. This material consisted of PBMCs, taken 15 days after the yellow fever booster vaccination. The genes are TRBV12-3 or TRBV12-4 and TRBJ2-1; D is unresolved. The TCR was taken from a young man who received the YFV17D yellow fever vaccine. This CDR3 is CASSLEDGFQFF. The CDR3 region has the DNA TGTGCCAGCAGTTTAGAGGACGGATTTCAGTTCTTC.